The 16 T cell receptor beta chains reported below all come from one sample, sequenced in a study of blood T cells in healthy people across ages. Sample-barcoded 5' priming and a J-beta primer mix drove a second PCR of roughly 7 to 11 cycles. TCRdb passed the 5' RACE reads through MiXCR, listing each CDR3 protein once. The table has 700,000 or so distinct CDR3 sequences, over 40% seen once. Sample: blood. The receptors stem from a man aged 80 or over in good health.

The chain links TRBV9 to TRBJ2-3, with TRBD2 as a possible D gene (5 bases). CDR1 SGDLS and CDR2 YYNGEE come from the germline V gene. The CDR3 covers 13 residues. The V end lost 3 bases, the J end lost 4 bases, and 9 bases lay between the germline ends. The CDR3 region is CASSGGGSDTQYF. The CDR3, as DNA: TGTGCCAGCAGCGGCGGCGGGTCAGATACGCAGTATTTT.

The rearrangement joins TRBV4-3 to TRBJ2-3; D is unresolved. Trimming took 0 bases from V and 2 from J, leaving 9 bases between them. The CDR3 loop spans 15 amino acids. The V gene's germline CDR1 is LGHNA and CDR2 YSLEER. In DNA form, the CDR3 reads TGCGCCAGCAGCCAAGATAAGCACCACACAGATACGCAGTATTTT. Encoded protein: CASSQDKHHTDTQYF.

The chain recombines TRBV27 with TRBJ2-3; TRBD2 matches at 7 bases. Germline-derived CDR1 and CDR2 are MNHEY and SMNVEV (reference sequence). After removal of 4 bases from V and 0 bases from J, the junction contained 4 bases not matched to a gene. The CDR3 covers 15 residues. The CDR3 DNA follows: TGTGCCAGCAGTTCGCAGCGGGGCAGCACAGATACGCAGTATTTT. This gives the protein CASSSQRGSTDTQYF.

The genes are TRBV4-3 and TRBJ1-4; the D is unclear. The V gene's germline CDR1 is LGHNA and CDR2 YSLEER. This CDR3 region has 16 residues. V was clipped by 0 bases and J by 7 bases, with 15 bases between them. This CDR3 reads CASSQDGRGDGEKLFF. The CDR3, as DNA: TGCGCCAGCAGCCAAGATGGACGAGGCGATGGTGAAAAACTGTTTTTT.

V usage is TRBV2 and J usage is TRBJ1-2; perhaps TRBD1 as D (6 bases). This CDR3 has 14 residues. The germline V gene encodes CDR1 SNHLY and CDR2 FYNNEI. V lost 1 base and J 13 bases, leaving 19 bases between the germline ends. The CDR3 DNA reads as TGTGCCAGCAGTGAAGGGGGTGTAGGGGGGCAGGGCACCTTC. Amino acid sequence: CASSEGGVGGQGTF.

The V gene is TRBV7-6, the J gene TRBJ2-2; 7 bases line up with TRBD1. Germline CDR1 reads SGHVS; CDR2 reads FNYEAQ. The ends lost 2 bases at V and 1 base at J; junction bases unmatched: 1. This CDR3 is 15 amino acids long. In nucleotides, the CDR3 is TGTGCCAGCAGCTTAAACAGGGGGAACACCGGGGAGCTGTTTTTT. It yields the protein CASSLNRGNTGELFF.

CDR3 DNA: TGTGCCAGCAGTTTAGGACTAGACCTCTACAATGAGCAGTACTTC. It specifies CASSLGLDLYNEQYF. The chain has TRBV12-3 or TRBV12-4 and TRBJ2-7, with D perhaps TRBD2 (6 bases). V shed 1 base and J shed 7 bases, with 17 bases lying between them. This CDR3 is built from 15 residues.

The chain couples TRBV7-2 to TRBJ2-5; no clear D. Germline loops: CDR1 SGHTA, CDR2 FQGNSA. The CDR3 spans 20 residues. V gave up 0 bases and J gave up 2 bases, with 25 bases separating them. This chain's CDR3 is CASSLASLSLLEPRQETQYF. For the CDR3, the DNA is TGTGCCAGCAGCTTAGCGTCTCTCTCTCTGCTGGAACCAAGGCAAGAGACCCAGTACTTC.

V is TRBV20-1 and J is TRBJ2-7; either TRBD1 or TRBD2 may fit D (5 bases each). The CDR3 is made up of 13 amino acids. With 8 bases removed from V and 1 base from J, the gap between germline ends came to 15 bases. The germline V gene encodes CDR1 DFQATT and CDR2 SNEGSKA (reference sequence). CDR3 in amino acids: CSTYGAESYEQYF. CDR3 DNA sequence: TGCAGTACGTACGGGGCAGAATCCTACGAGCAGTACTTC.

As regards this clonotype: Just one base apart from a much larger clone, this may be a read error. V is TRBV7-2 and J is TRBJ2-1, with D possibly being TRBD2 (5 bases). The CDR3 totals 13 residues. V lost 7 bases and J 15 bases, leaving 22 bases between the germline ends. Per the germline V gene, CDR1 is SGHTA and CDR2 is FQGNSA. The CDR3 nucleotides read TGTGCCAGCAAACCCAGCCGGGGAACTGCATCGTTCTTC. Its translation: CASKPSRGTASFF.

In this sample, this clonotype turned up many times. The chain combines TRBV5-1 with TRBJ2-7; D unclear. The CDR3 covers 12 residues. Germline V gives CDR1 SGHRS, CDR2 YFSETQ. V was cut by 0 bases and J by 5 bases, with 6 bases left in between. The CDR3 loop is CASSLVEHEQYF. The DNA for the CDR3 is TGCGCCAGCAGCTTGGTCGAACACGAGCAGTACTTC.

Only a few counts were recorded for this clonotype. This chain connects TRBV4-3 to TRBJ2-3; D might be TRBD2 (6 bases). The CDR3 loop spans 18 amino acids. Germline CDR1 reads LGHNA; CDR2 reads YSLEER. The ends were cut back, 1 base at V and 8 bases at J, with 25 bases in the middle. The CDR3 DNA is TGCGCCAGCAGCCAAGCGGATGGGGGGATCCTTCATGGAGGTACGCAGTATTTT. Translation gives CASSQADGGILHGGTQYF.

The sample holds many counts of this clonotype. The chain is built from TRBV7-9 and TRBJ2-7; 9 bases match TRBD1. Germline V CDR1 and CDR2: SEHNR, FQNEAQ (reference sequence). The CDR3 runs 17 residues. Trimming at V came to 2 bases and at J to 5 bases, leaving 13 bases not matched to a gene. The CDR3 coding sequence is TGTGCCAGCAGCTTATACCTGAGGACAGGGGATCTGGACGAGCAGTACTTC. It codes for CASSLYLRTGDLDEQYF.

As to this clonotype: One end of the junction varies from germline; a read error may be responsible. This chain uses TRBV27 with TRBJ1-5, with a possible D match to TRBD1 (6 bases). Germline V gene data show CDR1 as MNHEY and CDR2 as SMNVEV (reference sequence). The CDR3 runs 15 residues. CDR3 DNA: TGTGCCAGCAGCCCTCTCCGGGGGCTCAATCAGGCCCAGCATTTT. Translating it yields CASSPLRGLNQAQHF.

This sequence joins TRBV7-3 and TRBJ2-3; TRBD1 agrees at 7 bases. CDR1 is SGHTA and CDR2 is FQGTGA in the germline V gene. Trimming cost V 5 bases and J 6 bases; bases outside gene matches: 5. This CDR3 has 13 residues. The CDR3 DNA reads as TGTGCCAGCAGCCAAGGGGGCCTGGATACGCAGTATTTT. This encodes CASSQGGLDTQYF.

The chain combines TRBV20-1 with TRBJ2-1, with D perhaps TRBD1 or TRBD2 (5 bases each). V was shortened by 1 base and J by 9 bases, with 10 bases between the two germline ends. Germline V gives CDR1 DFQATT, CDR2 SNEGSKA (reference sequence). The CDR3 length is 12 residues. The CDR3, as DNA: TGCAGTGCTAGAGGTGGGGGAGTTGAGCAGTTCTTC. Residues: CSARGGGVEQFF.